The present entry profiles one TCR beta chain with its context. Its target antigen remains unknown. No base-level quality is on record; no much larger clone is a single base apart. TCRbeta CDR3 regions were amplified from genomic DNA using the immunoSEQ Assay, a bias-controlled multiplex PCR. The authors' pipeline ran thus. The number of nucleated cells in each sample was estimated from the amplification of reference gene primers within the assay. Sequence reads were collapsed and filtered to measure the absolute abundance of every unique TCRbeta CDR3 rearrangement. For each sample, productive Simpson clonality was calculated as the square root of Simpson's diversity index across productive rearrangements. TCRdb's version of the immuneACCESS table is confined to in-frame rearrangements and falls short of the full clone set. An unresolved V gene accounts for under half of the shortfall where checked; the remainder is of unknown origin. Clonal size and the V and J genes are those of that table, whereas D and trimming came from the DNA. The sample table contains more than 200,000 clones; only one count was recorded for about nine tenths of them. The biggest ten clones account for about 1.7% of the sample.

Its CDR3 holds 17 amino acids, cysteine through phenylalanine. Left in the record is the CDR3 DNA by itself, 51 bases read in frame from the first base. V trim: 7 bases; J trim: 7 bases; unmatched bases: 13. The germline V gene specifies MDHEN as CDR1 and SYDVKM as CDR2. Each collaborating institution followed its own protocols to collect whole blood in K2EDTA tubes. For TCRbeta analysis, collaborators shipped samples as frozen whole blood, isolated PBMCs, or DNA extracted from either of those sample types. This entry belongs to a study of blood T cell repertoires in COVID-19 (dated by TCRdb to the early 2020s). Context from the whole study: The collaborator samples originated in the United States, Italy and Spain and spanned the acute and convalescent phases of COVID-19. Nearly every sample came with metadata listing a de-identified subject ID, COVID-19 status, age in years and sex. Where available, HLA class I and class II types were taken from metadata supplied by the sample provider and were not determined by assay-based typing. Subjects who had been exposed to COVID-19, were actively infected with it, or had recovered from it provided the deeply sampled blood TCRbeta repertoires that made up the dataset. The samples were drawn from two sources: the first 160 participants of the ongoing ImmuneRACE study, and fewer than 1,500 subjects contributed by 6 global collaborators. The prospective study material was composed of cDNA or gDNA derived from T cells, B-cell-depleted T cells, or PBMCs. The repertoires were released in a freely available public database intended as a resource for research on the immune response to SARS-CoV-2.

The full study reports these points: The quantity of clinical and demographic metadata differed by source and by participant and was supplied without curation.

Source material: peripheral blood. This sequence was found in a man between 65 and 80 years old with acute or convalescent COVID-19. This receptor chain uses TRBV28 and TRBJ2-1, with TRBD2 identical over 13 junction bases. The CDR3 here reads CASTKKSGTSGNNEQFF. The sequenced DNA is TGTGCCAGCACCAAGAAATCCGGGACTAGCGGGAATAATGAGCAGTTCTTC.